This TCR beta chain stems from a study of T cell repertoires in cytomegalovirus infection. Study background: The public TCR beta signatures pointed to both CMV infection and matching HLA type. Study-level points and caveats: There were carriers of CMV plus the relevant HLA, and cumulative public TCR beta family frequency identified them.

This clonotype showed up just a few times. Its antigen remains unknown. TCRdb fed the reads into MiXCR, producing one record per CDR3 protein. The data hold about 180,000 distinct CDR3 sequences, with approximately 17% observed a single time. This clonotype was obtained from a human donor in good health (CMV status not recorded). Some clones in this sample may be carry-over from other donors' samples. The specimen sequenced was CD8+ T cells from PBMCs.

Here the CDR3 DNA reads TGCAGTGCGACTAGTCAGCGGGGAGAATTAAATGAGCAGTTCTTC. Translation: CSATSQRGELNEQFF. This chain links TRBV20-1 with TRBJ2-1; 7 nucleotides line up with TRBD2. The CDR3 has 15 amino acids. V lost 6 bases, J lost 7 bases, and 15 bases stayed unmatched. Germline V gene data show CDR1 as DFQATT and CDR2 as SNEGSKA (reference sequence).